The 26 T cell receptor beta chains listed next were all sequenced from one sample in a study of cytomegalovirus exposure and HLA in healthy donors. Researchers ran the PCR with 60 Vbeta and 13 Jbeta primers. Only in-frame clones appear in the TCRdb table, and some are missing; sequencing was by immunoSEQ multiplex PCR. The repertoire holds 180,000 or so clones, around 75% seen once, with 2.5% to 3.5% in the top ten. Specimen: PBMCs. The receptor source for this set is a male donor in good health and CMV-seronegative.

The CDR3 protein is CASSYSGALASEQYF. In DNA form, the CDR3 reads TGTGCCAGCAGTTACTCGGGGGCCCTAGCTAGCGAGCAGTACTTC. V is TRBV6-5 and J is TRBJ2-7, with D maybe TRBD1 (6 bases). Germline V gene lookup returns CDR1 MNHEY and CDR2 SVGAGI. The CDR3 extends over 15 amino acids. V was cut by 0 bases and J by 6 bases, with 15 bases left in between.

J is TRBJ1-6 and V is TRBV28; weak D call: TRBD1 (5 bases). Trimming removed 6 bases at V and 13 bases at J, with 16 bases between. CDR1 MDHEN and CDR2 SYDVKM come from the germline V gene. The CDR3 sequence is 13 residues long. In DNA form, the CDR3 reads TGTGCCAGCAGGGAAGCAGGGATTAGGCCCCTCCACTTT. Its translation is CASREAGIRPLHF.

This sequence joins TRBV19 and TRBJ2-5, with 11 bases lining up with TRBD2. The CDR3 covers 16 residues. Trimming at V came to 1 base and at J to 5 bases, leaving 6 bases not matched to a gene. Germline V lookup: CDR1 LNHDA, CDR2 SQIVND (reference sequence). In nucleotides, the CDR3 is TGTGCCAGTAGTATAGTGCGAACTAGCGGGAGTGAGACCCAGTACTTC. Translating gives CASSIVRTSGSETQYF.

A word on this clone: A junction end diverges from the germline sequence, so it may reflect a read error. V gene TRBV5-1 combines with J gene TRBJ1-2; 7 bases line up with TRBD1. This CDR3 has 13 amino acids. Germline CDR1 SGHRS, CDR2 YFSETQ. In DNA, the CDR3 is TGCGCCAGCAGCTTGAATCCCGGACAGGCCTCTATCTTC. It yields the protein CASSLNPGQASIF.

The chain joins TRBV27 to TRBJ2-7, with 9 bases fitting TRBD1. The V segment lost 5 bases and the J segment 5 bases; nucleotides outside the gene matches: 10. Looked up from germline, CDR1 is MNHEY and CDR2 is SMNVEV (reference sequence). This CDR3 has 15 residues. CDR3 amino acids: CASSKLRDRVDEQYF. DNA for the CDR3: TGTGCCAGCAGTAAACTTCGGGACAGGGTAGACGAGCAGTACTTC.

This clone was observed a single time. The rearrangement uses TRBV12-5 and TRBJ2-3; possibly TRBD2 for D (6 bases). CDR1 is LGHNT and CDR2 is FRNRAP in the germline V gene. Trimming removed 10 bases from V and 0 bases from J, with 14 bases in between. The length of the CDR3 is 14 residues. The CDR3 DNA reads TGTGCTACGGCGGGCGGGGCAAGCACAGATACGCAGTATTTT. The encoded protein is CATAGGASTDTQYF. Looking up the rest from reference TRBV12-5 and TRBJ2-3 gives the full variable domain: DARVTQTPRHKVTEMGQEVTMRCQPILGHNTVFWYRQTMMQGLELLAYFRNRAPLDDSGMPKDRFSAEMPDATLATLKIQPSEPRDSAVYFCATAGGASTDTQYFGPGTRLTVL.

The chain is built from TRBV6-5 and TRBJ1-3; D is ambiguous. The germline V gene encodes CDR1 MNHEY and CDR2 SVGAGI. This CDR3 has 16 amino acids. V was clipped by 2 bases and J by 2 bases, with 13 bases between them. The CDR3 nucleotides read TGTGCCAGCAGTTACAGGAGAGGATGGGCTGGAAACACCATATATTTT. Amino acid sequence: CASSYRRGWAGNTIYF.

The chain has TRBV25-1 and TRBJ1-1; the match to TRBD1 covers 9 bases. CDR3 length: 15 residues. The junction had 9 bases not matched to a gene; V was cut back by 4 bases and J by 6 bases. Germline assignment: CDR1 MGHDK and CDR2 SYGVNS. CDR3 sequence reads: CASSAPGQGIPEAFF. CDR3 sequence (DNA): TGTGCCAGCAGTGCTCCGGGACAGGGAATTCCTGAAGCTTTCTTT.

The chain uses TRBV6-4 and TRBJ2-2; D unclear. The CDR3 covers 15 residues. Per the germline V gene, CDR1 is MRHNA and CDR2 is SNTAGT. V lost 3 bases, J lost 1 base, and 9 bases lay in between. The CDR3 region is CASSDSLRNTGELFF. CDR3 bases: TGTGCCAGCAGTGATTCCCTAAGGAACACCGGGGAGCTGTTTTTT.

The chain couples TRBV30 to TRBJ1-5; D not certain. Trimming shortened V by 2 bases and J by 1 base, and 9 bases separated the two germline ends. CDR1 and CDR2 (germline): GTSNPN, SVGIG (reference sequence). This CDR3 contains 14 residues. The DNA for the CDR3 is TGTGCCTGGAGTTCCGAGAGGAGCAATCAGCCCCAGCATTTT. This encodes CAWSSERSNQPQHF.

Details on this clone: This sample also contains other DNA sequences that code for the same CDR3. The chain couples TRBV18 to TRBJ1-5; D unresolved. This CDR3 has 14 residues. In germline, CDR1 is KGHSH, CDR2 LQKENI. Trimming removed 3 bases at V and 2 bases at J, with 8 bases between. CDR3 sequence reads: CASSPRTGNQPQHF. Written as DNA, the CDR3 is TGTGCCAGCTCACCGCGAACTGGCAATCAGCCCCAGCATTTT.

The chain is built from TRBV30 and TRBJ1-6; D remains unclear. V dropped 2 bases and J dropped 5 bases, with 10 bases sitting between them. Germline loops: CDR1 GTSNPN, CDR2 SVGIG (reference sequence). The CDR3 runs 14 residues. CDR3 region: CAWSPTDDNSPLHF. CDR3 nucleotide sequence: TGTGCCTGGAGTCCTACAGACGATAATTCACCCCTCCACTTT.

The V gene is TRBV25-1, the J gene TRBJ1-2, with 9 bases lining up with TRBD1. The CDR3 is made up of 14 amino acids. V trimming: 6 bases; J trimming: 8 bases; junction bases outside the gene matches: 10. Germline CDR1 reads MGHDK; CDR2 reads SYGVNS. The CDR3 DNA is TGTGCCAGCAGGAGAACAGGGGGCATGCGAGGCTACACCTTC. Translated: CASRRTGGMRGYTF.

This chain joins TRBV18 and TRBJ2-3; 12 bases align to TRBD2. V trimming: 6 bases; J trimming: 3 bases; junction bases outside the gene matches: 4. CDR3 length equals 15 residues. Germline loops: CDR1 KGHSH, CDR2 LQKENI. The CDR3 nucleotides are TGTGCCAGCTCCCTAGCGGGAGGGCCGACAGATACGCAGTATTTT. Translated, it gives CASSLAGGPTDTQYF.

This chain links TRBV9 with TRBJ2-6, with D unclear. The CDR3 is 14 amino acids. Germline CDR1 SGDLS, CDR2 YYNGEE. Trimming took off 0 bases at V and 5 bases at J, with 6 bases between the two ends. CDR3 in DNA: TGTGCCAGCAGCGTAGACGGTAGGGCCAACGTCCTGACTTTC. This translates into CASSVDGRANVLTF.

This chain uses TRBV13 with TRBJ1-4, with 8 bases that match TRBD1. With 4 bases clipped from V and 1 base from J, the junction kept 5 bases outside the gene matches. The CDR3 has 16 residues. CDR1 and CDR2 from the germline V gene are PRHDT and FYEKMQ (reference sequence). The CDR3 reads CASSYGQGVTNEKLFF. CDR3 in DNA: TGTGCCAGCAGCTATGGACAGGGCGTAACTAATGAAAAACTGTTTTTT.

The CDR3, as DNA: TGTGCCAGCAGATCAATGGGGGGTTATGGTACCGGGGAGCTGTTTTTT. Translation gives CASRSMGGYGTGELFF. This chain links TRBV27 with TRBJ2-2; the D gene is possibly TRBD2 (6 bases). This CDR3 is built from 16 residues. V was trimmed by 6 bases and J by 5 bases, leaving 19 bases between them. Germline CDR1 MNHEY, CDR2 SMNVEV (reference sequence).

CDR3 sequence: CASSPQGGNQPQHF. The CDR3 coding sequence is TGTGCCAGCAGTCCCCAGGGGGGCAATCAGCCCCAGCATTTT. This rearrangement joins TRBV28 to TRBJ1-5; 7 nucleotides align to TRBD1. Germline V gene lookup returns CDR1 MDHEN and CDR2 SYDVKM. This CDR3 contains 14 residues. V shed 5 bases, J shed 2 bases, and the junction held 3 bases outside the gene matches.

CDR3 region: CASSERAPNQPQHF. The CDR3 nucleotides are TGTGCCAGCAGCGAGCGGGCCCCCAATCAGCCCCAGCATTTT. The chain has TRBV6-6 and TRBJ1-5; D is ambiguous. Germline values: CDR1 MNHNY, CDR2 SVGAGI (reference sequence). The V gene lost 6 bases and the J gene lost 3 bases, with 12 bases spanning the gap. This CDR3 spans 14 amino acids.

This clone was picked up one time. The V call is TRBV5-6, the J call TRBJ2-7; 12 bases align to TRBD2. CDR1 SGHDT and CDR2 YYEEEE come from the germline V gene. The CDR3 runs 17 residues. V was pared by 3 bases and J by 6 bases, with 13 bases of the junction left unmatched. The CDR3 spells CASSSGLAGTIFSEQYF. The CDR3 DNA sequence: TGTGCCAGCAGCTCCGGACTAGCGGGAACCATTTTCAGCGAGCAGTACTTC.

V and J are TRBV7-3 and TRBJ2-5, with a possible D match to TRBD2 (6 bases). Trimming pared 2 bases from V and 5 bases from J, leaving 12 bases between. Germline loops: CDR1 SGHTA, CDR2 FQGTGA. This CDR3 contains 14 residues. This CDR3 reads CASSLGGERETQYF. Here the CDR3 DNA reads TGTGCCAGCAGCTTAGGAGGGGAGAGGGAGACCCAGTACTTC.

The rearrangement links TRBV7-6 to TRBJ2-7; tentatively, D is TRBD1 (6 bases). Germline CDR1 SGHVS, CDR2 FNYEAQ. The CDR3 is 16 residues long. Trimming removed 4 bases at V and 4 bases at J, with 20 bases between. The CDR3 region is CASSSWGARGMYEQYF. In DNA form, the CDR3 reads TGTGCCAGCAGCTCCTGGGGCGCTAGGGGGATGTACGAGCAGTACTTC.

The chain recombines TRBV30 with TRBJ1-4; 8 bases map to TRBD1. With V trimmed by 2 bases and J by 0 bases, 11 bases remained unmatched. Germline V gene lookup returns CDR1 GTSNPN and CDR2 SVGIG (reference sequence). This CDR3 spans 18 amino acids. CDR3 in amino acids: CAWSPGQDHFATNEKLFF. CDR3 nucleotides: TGTGCCTGGAGTCCGGGACAGGATCACTTTGCAACTAATGAAAAACTGTTTTTT.

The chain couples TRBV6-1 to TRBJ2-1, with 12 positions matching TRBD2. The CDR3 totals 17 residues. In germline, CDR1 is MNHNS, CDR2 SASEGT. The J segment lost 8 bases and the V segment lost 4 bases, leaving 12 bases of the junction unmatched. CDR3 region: CASSVPFGLAGFDEQFF. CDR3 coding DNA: TGTGCCAGCAGTGTCCCCTTCGGACTAGCGGGATTCGATGAGCAGTTCTTC.

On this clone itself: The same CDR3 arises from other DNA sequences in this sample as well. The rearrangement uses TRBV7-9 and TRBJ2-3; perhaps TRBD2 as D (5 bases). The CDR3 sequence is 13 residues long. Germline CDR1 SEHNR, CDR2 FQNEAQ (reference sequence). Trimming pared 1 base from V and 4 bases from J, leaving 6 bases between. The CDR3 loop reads CASSLGAADTQYF. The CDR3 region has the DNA TGTGCCAGCAGCTTAGGAGCGGCAGATACGCAGTATTTT.

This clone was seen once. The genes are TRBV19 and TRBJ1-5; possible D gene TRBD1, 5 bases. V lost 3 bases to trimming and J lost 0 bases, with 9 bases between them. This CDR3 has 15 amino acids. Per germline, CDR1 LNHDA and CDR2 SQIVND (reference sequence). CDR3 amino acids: CASSMGQRSNQPQHF. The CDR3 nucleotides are TGTGCCAGTAGTATGGGGCAGCGTAGCAATCAGCCCCAGCATTTT.